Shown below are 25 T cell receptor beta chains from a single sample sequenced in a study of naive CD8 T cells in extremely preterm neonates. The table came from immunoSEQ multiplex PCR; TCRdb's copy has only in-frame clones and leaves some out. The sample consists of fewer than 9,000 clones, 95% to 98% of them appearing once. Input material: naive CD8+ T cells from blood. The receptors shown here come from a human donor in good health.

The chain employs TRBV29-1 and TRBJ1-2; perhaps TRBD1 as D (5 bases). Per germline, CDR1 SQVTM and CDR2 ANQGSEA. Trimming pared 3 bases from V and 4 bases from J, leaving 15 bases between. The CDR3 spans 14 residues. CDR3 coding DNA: TGCAGCGTTGATCAGGGCGGCCCCGTCTATGGCTACACCTTC. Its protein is CSVDQGGPVYGYTF.

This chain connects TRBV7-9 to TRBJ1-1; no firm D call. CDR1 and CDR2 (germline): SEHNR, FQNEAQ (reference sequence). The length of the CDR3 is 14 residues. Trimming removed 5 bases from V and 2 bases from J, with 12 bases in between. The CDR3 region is CASSLGPINTEAFF. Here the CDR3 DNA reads TGTGCCAGCAGCCTAGGGCCAATAAACACTGAAGCTTTCTTT.

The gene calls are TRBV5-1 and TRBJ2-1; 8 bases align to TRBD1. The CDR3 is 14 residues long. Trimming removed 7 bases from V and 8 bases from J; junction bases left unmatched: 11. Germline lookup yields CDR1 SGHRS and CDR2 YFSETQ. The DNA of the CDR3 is TGCGCCAGCGGACAGGGTTTCGGGTTGGATGAGCAGTTCTTC. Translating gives CASGQGFGLDEQFF.

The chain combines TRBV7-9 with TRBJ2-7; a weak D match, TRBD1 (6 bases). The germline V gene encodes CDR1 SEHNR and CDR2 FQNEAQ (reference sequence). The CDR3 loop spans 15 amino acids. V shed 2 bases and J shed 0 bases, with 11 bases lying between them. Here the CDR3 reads CASSLRQASSYEQYF. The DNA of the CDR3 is TGTGCCAGCAGCTTACGACAGGCGAGCTCCTACGAGCAGTACTTC.

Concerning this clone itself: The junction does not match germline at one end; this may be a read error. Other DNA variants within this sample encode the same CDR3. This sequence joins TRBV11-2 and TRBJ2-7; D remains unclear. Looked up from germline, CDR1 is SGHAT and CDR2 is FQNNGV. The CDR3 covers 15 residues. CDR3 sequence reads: CASSLELRSSYEQYF. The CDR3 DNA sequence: TGCGCCAGCAGCTTAGAACTGAGGAGCTCCTACGAGCAGTACTTC.

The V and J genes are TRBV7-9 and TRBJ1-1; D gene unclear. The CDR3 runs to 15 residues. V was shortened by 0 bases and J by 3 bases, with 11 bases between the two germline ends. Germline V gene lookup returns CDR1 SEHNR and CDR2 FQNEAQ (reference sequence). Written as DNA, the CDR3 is TGTGCCAGCAGCTTAGCGGCTGGGCCCCACACTGAAGCTTTCTTT. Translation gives CASSLAAGPHTEAFF.

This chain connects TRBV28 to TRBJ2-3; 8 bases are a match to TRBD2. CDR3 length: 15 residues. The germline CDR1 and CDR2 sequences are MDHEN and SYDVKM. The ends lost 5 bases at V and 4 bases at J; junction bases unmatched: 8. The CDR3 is CASSRSGGRADTQYF. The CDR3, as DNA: TGTGCCAGCAGTCGATCGGGGGGGCGGGCAGATACGCAGTATTTT. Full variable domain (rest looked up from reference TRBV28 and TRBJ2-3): DVKVTQSSRYLVKRTGEKVFLECVQDMDHENMFWYRQDPGLGLRLIYFSYDVKMKEKGDIPEGYSVSREKKERFSLILESASTNQTSMYLCASSRSGGRADTQYFGPGTRLTVL.

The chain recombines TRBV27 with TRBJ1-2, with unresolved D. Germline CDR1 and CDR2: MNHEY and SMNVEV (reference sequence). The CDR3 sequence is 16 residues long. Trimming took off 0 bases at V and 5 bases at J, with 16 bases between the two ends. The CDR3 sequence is CASSLSRAGYPYGYTF. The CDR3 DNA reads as TGTGCCAGCAGTTTATCGAGGGCAGGTTACCCGTATGGCTACACCTTC.

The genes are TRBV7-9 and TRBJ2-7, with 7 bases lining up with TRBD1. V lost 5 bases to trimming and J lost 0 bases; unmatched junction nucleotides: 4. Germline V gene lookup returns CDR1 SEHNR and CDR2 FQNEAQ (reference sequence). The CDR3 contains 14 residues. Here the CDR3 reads CASSMGQSSYEQYF. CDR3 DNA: TGTGCCAGCAGCATGGGACAGAGCTCCTACGAGCAGTACTTC. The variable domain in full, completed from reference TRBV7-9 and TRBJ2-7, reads DTGVSQNPRHKITKRGQNVTFRCDPISEHNRLYWYRQTLGQGPEFLTYFQNEAQLEKSRLLSDRFSAERPKGSFSTLEIQRTEQGDSAMYLCASSMGQSSYEQYFGPGTRLTVT.

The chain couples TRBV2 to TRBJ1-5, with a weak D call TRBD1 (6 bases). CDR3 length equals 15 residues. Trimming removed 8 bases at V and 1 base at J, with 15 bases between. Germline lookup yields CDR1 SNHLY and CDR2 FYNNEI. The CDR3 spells CASGYRDGSNQPQHF. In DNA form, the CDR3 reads TGTGCCAGCGGATACAGGGATGGGAGCAATCAGCCCCAGCATTTT.

CDR3 sequence reads: CASSVWESRETQYF. CDR3 nucleotide sequence: TGTGCCAGCAGCGTATGGGAGTCTAGGGAGACCCAGTACTTC. The rearrangement links TRBV9 to TRBJ2-5; maybe TRBD2 (5 bases). V shed 1 base and J shed 5 bases, with 12 bases lying between them. This CDR3 comprises 14 residues. Germline V gene sequence: CDR1 SGDLS, CDR2 YYNGEE.

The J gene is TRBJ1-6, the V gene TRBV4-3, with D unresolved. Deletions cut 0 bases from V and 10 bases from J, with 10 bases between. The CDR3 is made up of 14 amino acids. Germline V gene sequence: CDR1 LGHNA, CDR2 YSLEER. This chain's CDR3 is CASSQDGVGSPLHF. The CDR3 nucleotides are TGCGCCAGCAGCCAAGACGGGGTGGGCTCACCCCTCCACTTT.

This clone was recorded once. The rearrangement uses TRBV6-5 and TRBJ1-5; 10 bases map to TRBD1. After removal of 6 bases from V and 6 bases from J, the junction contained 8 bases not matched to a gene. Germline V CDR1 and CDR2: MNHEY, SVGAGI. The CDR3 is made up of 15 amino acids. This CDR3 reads CASSLTGGASQPQHF. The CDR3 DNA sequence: TGTGCCAGCAGCTTGACAGGGGGCGCTTCTCAGCCCCAGCATTTT.

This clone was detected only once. The CDR3 DNA sequence: TGTGCCAGCAGTTATTCGTTGGAGGGTGGCTACACCTTC. Its protein product is CASSYSLEGGYTF. The chain has TRBV27 and TRBJ1-2; no reliable D call. The CDR3 extends over 13 amino acids. Between the trimmed V and J ends, which lost 4 bases and 7 bases, there was a span of 13 bases. Per germline, CDR1 MNHEY and CDR2 SMNVEV (reference sequence).

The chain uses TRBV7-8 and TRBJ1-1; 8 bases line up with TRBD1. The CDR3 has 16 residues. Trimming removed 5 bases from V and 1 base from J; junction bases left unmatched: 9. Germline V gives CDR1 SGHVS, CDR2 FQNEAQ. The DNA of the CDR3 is TGTGCCAGCAGCCCCTCGGCGGGGACAGGGAACACTGAAGCTTTCTTT. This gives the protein CASSPSAGTGNTEAFF.

The CDR3 sequence is CASSPHRGRNEKLFF. CDR3 nucleotides: TGTGCCAGTAGTCCACACAGGGGACGAAATGAAAAACTGTTTTTT. The V call is TRBV19, the J call TRBJ1-4, with 7 bases fitting TRBD1. Trimming took 5 bases from V and 5 from J; bases not matched to a gene: 8. CDR1 is LNHDA and CDR2 is SQIVND in the germline V gene (reference sequence). The CDR3 totals 15 residues. Combining the CDR3 with reference TRBV19 and TRBJ1-4 gives the whole variable domain DGGITQSPKYLFRKEGQNVTLSCEQNLNHDAMYWYRQDPGQGLRLIYYSQIVNDFQKGDIAEGYSVSREKKESFPLTVTSAQKNPTAFYLCASSPHRGRNEKLFFGSGTQLSVL.

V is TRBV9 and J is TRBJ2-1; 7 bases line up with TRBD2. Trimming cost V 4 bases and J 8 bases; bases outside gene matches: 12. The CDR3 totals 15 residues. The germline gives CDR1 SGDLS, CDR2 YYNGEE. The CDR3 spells CASSPSGTLTDEQFF. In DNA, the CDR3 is TGTGCCAGCAGCCCCAGCGGGACCCTGACGGATGAGCAGTTCTTC. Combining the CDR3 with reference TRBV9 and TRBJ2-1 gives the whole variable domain DSGVTQTPKHLITATGQRVTLRCSPRSGDLSVYWYQQSLDQGLQFLIQYYNGEERAKGNILERFSAQQFPDLHSELNLSSLELGDSALYFCASSPSGTLTDEQFFGPGTRLTVL.

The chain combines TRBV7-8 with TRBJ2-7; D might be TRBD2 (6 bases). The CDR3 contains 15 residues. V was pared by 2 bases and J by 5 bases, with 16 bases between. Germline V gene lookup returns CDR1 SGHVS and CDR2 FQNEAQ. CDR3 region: CASSLFPEGFNEQYF. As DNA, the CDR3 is TGTGCCAGCAGCTTATTCCCGGAGGGGTTCAACGAGCAGTACTTC.

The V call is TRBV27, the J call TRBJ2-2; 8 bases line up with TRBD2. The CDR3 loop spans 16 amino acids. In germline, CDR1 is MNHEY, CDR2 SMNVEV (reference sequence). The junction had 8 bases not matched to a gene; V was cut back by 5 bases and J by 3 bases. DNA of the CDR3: TGTGCCAGCAGTGTAACGGGGGGGGACCACACCGGGGAGCTGTTTTTT. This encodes CASSVTGGDHTGELFF.

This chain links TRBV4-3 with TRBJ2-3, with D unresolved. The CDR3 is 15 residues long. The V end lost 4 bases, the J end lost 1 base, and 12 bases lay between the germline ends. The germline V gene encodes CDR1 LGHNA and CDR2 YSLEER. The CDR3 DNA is TGCGCCAGCAGCCCAGCGTCCTCCCGCACAGATACGCAGTATTTT. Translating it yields CASSPASSRTDTQYF.

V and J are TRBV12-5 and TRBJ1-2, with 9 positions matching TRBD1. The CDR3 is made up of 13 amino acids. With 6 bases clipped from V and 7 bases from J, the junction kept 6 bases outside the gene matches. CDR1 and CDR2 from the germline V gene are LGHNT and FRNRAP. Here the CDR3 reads CASGPDRGGGYTF. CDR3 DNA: TGTGCTAGTGGCCCTGACAGGGGGGGTGGCTACACCTTC.

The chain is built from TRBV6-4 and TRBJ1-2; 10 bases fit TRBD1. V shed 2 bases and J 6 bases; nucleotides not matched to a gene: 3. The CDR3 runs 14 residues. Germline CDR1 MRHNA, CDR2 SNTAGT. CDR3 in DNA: TGTGCCAGCAGTGACCCGGACAGGGGGAATGGCTACACCTTC. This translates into CASSDPDRGNGYTF.

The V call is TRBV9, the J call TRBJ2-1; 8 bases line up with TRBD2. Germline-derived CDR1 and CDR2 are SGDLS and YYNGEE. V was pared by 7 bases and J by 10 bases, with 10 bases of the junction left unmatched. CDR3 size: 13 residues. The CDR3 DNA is TGTGCCAGCTCTTTCGGGGGGGCCTGGGAGCAGTTCTTC. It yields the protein CASSFGGAWEQFF. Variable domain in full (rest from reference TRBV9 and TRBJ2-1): DSGVTQTPKHLITATGQRVTLRCSPRSGDLSVYWYQQSLDQGLQFLIQYYNGEERAKGNILERFSAQQFPDLHSELNLSSLELGDSALYFCASSFGGAWEQFFGPGTRLTVL.

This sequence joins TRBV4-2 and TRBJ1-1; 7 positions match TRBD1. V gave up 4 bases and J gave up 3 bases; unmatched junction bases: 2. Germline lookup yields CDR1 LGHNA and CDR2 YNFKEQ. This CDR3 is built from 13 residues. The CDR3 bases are TGTGCCAGCAGCCCCGGACAGGACACTGAAGCTTTCTTT. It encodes CASSPGQDTEAFF.

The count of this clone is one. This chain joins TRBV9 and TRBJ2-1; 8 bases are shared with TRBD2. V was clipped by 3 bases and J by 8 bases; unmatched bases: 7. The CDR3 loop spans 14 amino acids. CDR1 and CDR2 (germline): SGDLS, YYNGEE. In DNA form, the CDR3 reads TGTGCCAGCAGCGCCTCGGGAGGGCTTGATGAGCAGTTCTTC. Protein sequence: CASSASGGLDEQFF.